Given below is one T cell receptor beta chain in context. It lacks a known antigen. Base-call qualities are not available, and no considerably larger clone is one nucleotide away. The cohort consisted of approximately 670 healthy bone marrow donors. At the time of sampling, all cohort members were nominally healthy, though unrecorded immune exposures were likely present. The donor tested CMV seronegative and was one of the 352 seronegative cohort members. A peripheral blood sample was collected from each donor, and TCR beta sequencing was performed on peripheral blood mononuclear cells. The Qiagen DNeasy Blood Extraction Kit was used to extract genomic DNA from the blood cell samples. The source of the sample is a study of cytomegalovirus exposure and HLA in healthy donors (dated by TCRdb to the late 2010s). With respect to the entire study: According to an earlier analysis of several hundred of the donors, 150 million to 200 million T cells yielded roughly 110 million unique TCR beta sequences and less than 300 Gb of sequence data. About 310 gigabases of sequencing data and approximately 85 million unique TCR sequences were included in an early release covering roughly 600 HLA-typed donors. The genetic ancestry cluster associated with self-reported Caucasian donors included 80% to 90% of the approximately 430 genotyped donors. The study was designed to test whether signatures of past pathogen exposure could be identified by cataloging public T cell receptors. The study used immunosequencing to profile the T cell repertoires of hundreds of subjects and linked those repertoires to cytomegalovirus serostatus. In addition to the first cohort of 500 to 850 subjects, a separate validation cohort of around 110 different subjects was used. To predict cytomegalovirus infection status, the study brought together high-throughput TCR immunosequencing, statistical association of individual TCRs with disease status, and machine learning. A later analysis re-examined previously published TCR beta repertoires from over 500 donors and added high-resolution HLA genotyping to investigate patterns of TCR occurrence. In the later analysis, no new phenotypic data were used to find candidate immune exposures; instead, reliance was placed on TCR beta sequences and their occurrence across donors. An earlier analysis of a few hundred of the donors applied high-throughput TCR beta sequencing to assess whether each TCR beta V gene segment acted as functional or pseudogenic. Donor age, sex, ethnicity and CMV serostatus were compiled together with the repertoire data. A later genetic analysis took genome-wide SNP genotypes for about 65% of the roughly 670 donors and used that subset as a discovery cohort. All discovery cohort repertoires had been generated using a single sequencing platform. Class I and class II HLA loci were covered by the typing at four-digit resolution. Typing coverage differed by locus: A, B, C, DRB1 and DQB1 were typed in roughly 629-630 donors, DQA1 in 522, DPA1 in around 580, and DPB1 in 472. Because of strong linkage in the cohort, roughly 5 DR-DQ haplotypes were treated as single units for association and clustering. On average, 235,054 unique TCR beta nucleotide sequences were sequenced per donor among roughly 430 genotyped donors of the cohort, with roughly 18% of those sequences being non-productive. Overall results and qualifications from the work: Several of the top co-occurrence clusters appeared to be linked to parvovirus B19, influenza, CMV and Epstein-Barr virus, according to a later analysis. In a later analysis, TCR association rates were found to vary across HLA loci, with the most associated TCRs seen for DRB1 alleles and the fewest for HLA-C alleles. In an earlier analysis of 587 of the donors, most TCR beta V segments appeared in productive rearrangements about 87% or about 30% of the time, broadly matching IMGT annotations. Correlated functional status among segregating V segments might reflect linkage disequilibrium, but an unknown experimental factor could not be ruled out. The presence/absence analyses assumed that sequencing depth was roughly uniform across donors, and that assumption may not be true. Strong co-occurrence of HLA alleles, especially DR and DQ, made assigning TCR associations to individual alleles difficult. In both the original and validation cohorts, the classifier was reported to diagnose cytomegalovirus status with high specificity and sensitivity. At a false discovery rate of 0.05, a later analysis linked fewer than 20,000 TCR beta sequences to specific HLA alleles. About 17 rarely observed V segments, including chromosome 9 orphons, were excluded from the earlier analysis of about 600 of the donors because counts were too low. A cluster of highly shared sequence variants was judged likely to represent a technical artifact of the sequencing pipeline. A later analysis found that HLA-associated TCR beta chains were more clonally expanded and had lower generation probabilities than equally common non-associated chains. Compared with the approximately 600-donor mean, donors in an Asian-associated ancestry cluster had fewer N-insertions in productive TCRs, according to a later genetic analysis. Because HLA typing was unavailable for some donors at each locus, only the typed subset was used in association tests. According to the authors, the approach could potentially be generalized to other disease states and immunological phenotypes. Immune exposure information for the cohort was limited to CMV serostatus. Most CMV-associated TCR beta chains appeared to be HLA-restricted in a later analysis, and the HLA associations seemed to be driven largely by CMV exposure. The study gave a list of 150 to 200 TCR beta chains associated with cytomegalovirus. V-gene and J-gene trimming of TCR beta chains was associated with a missense DCLRE1C variant in a later genetic analysis, and the association was replicated in an independent cohort. In vitro tests confirmed that a few of the cytomegalovirus-associated TCR beta chains recognize cytomegalovirus antigens. A further reported finding was that TCR beta sequences accurately predicted the HLA-A and HLA-B alleles for most subjects in the first cohort. The cohort was sequenced for TCR beta chains only, and without alpha or paired-chain data the features that could be detected were limited. Most TCR sequences were seen in very few donors, while some public TCRs were found in many individuals.

Receptors were amplified or captured by the immunoSEQ multiplex PCR assay. A mixture of 60 forward primers for TCR Vbeta segments and 13 reverse primers for TCR Jbeta segments was used in the multiplex PCR. Amplification of the CDR3 region of rearranged TCR beta genes was performed with a multiplex PCR assay on genomic DNA. Amplified TCR beta libraries were sequenced as 87-base-pair reads on the Illumina HiSeq System. For the original study's pipeline: Across the 600 to 700 repertoires, a later analysis counted some 81 million unique TCR beta chains, 9 million to 14 million of which were shared by at least two donors. A nearest-neighbor algorithm error-corrected the raw reads and collapsed the reads into unique sequences, merging closely related sequences to remove PCR and sequencing errors. V, D and J gene segments were assigned by aligning CDR3 sequences to IMGT reference sequences. Each retained sequence needed at least a six-nucleotide match to both a V gene segment and a J gene segment. Rearrangements were called productive when the CDR3 lacked stop codons and stayed in frame with V and J; all others were non-productive. CDR3 was defined according to IMGT convention as the region running from the second conserved V-encoded cysteine to the conserved J-encoded phenylalanine. Sequences without an unambiguous match to a single V gene segment were excluded from the earlier analysis of 450 to 750 of the donors. In an earlier analysis of 587 of the donors, a V segment was called functional when productive rearrangements were above 56.7%, and segregating when the standard deviation between donors exceeded 5%. To diagnose cytomegalovirus status from the catalog of TCR beta chain sequences, a statistical classification framework was built. A later analysis assigned V and J genes by comparing TCR nucleotide sequences with IMGT/GENE-DB human TR gene sequences. The TCRdist pipeline was used in a later analysis to assign CDR3 sequences and most-parsimonious VDJ recombination scenarios. In a later analysis, each TCR beta chain was defined by its CDR3 amino acid sequence together with its V-gene family, and reads lacking a unique V-gene family were excluded. In a later analysis, several hundred highly shared, low-generation-probability nucleotide sequences were removed to address suspected cross-contamination and a sequencing artifact. For each public chain, a later analysis derived a clonal expansion index from normalized ranks of inferred template counts within each repertoire. A later analysis computed generation probabilities with a VDJ recombination model fitted to out-of-frame rearrangements, and checked the results against IGoR. Hypergeometric tests were used in a later analysis to score TCR-TCR, TCR-HLA and TCR-CMV co-occurrence, with a repertoire-size bias correction applied to the TCR pairs. In a later analysis, false discovery rates were estimated by permuting HLA or CMV assignments 20 times. In a later analysis, co-occurring TCRs were grouped using DBSCAN, and TCRdist sequence similarity was added for clustering within HLA-allele-positive subsets. Co-occurrence clustering excluded repertoires with fewer than 30,000 or more than 120,000 public chains, plus five with anomalous nucleotide sharing. Not all clones reach the TCRdb copy of this immuneACCESS table, which keeps in-frame sequences only. Checked studies attribute under half of the gap to unresolved V genes and leave the rest unexplained. The V and J calls and clone size are taken from that table; D and trimming were inferred from the DNA. This sample lists over 130,000 clones; roughly 80% were detected once. About 1.2% of the sample is taken by the ten largest.

The sample consisted of PBMCs. The origin of this receptor is a female donor in good health and CMV-seronegative.

DNA sequence: TGTGCCAGCATCTCTAGCGGGAGTAGCGACGAGCAGTACTTC. This translates into CASISSGSSDEQYF. The receptor chain draws on TRBV28 and TRBJ2-7; TRBD2 matches 10 bases in the middle. After removal of 7 bases from V and 5 bases from J, the junction retains 8 bases not matched to a gene. The germline V gene sets CDR1 to MDHEN and CDR2 to SYDVKM. Including cysteine and phenylalanine, the CDR3 has 14 amino acids. Solely the CDR3 DNA is kept, with 42 bases framed from the first base.